The sequence of this T cell receptor beta chain was determined in a study of T cells after yellow fever vaccination. About the research overall: The authors prepared low-cell-number fractions using SMART-Seq v4 Ultra Low Input.

Germline CDR1 and CDR2: SGDLS and YYNGEE. Between the trimmed V and J ends, which lost 0 bases and 2 bases, there was a span of 15 bases. The CDR3 covers 17 residues. This clonotype was detected ten times or more. What it binds is not known. Study conclusions and caveats: By day 5 rather than day 15, the secondary response had peaked, though it was weaker.

TCRdb re-called the 5' RACE reads with MiXCR, one entry per CDR3 protein. Among some 390,000 distinct CDR3 sequences, 6.2% were seen once, and the ten largest hold approximately 15%. This clonotype originated in a man aged 25 to 40 who received the YFV17D yellow fever vaccine. This chain links TRBV9 with TRBJ2-1, with D maybe TRBD2 (5 bases). The specimen was PBMCs, collected 5 days after the yellow fever booster vaccination. The chain's CDR3 is CASSVVGSPGTYNEQFF. CDR3 in DNA: TGTGCCAGCAGCGTAGTGGGGTCCCCGGGAACCTACAATGAGCAGTTCTTC. Using reference TRBV9 and TRBJ2-1 for the parts outside the CDR3, the full variable domain is DSGVTQTPKHLITATGQRVTLRCSPRSGDLSVYWYQQSLDQGLQFLIQYYNGEERAKGNILERFSAQQFPDLHSELNLSSLELGDSALYFCASSVVGSPGTYNEQFFGPGTRLTVL.